A single T cell receptor beta chain is shown here with its context. The data stem from a study of blood T cell repertoires in COVID-19. Per the original data handling: How many nucleated cells were present was estimated from reference gene primer amplification. This table comes from immunoSEQ multiplex PCR, and its TCRdb copy is limited to in-frame clones, with some not included. That table is the source of V, J and clone size, and D and trimming were worked out from the DNA. The sample contains about 160,000 clones, around 90% of which appear only once. The CDR3 spans 13 residues. The germline gives CDR1 SGHNT, CDR2 YYREEE (reference sequence). Trimming stripped 4 bases from V and 7 bases from J, with 9 bases between. Recruits, aged roughly 18 to 95 years, lived in 24 US areas.

The receptor was derived from a woman aged 35 to 49 who had been exposed to COVID-19. The V call is TRBV5-4, the J call TRBJ1-6; D not resolved. Material: PBMCs or T cells enriched from blood (not recorded which). The CDR3 protein is CASSPAANSPLHF. Written as DNA, the CDR3 is TGTGCCAGCAGCCCGGCGGCCAATTCACCCCTCCACTTT.